One T cell receptor beta chain is described in this entry. The data belong to a study of blood T cell repertoires in COVID-19. About the study: Acute-phase and convalescent COVID-19 samples originated in the United States, Italy and Spain. From T cells, B-cell-depleted T cells, or PBMCs came the material, which was cDNA or gDNA.

V was pared by 8 bases and J by 6 bases, with 14 bases between. The CDR3 has 13 amino acids. In the original workflow: From reference gene primer amplification, estimates of nucleated cell counts were derived. Produced via immunoSEQ multiplex PCR; TCRdb's table is partial and in-frame only. The V and J calls and clone size were taken over from that table, and D and trimming were inferred from the DNA. There are roughly 300,000 clones in the sample; more than 70% occur only once, and under 2% lies in the top ten. This TCR was recovered from a woman aged 45-65 years with acute or convalescent COVID-19. Sequenced sample: peripheral blood. This chain links TRBV12-3 or TRBV12-4 with TRBJ2-1; D is perhaps TRBD2 (5 bases). CDR3 sequence: CASYLSGLNEQFF. Here the CDR3 DNA reads TGTGCCAGCTATCTAAGCGGTCTCAATGAGCAGTTCTTC.